Detailed here is one T cell receptor (beta chain). V was cut by 0 bases and J by 8 bases, with 12 bases left in between. The CDR3 runs 14 residues. Germline CDR1 and CDR2: SGDLS and YYNGEE. With listed TCR primers and previously described methods, bulk TCR libraries were prepared. TCRdb processed the PCR reads anew with MiXCR; each CDR3 protein has one entry. This sample has 460,000 or so distinct CDR3 sequences; around 21% occur once, and the top ten carry about 0.8%. This specimen comes from a study of molecular identifiers for immune sequencing clone quantification. This clonotype was obtained from a human donor in good health. Some libraries in this study had Jurkat cell RNA spiked in. The chain recombines TRBV9 with TRBJ2-1; D call uncertain. Input material: naive CD8+ T cells from blood, with Jurkat cell RNA spiked in. As for subset: FACS-sorted CD8+CD4-CCR7+CD45RA+ naive T cells. The CDR3 sequence is CASSVADVAHEQFF. The CDR3 DNA is TGTGCCAGCAGCGTAGCCGACGTAGCTCATGAGCAGTTCTTC.